This T cell receptor beta chain was captured in a study of T cells in Graves' hyperthyroidism and ophthalmopathy. Findings and caveats of the study: Ophthalmopathy could be told apart from stable hyperthyroidism with a 13 V-J model. The blood repertoire included most of the expanded thyroid clonotypes above 0.001.

Exclusion of a patient resulted from uncontrolled infection, other autoimmune disease, pregnancy or lactation. The CDR3 regions of TCR beta were amplified from RNA transcripts. The HTBI primer set was used in a first-round RT-PCR of the TCR CDR3. TCRdb re-called the multiplex PCR reads through MiXCR, storing one row per CDR3 protein. The sample has 480,000 or so distinct CDR3 sequences; around 43% are singletons. This clonotype was seen repeatedly, ten times or more. Its matching antigen is unknown. The receptor was derived from an adult woman with Graves' disease, either hyperthyroidism or ophthalmopathy (not recorded which). Sample: peripheral blood or thyroid tissue (not recorded which).

CDR3 sequence (DNA): TGTGCCAGCAGCTTACGGGTTGGCGGGGAGCTGTTTTTT. Its translation: CASSLRVGGELFF. This chain uses TRBV7-3 with TRBJ2-2; D remains unclear. In germline, CDR1 is SGHTA, CDR2 FQGTGA. The CDR3 is 13 amino acids. V lost 2 bases, J lost 7 bases, and 8 bases lay in between.